This T cell receptor (beta chain) came from a study of blood T cell repertoires in COVID-19. Sequenced by immunoSEQ multiplex PCR; TCRdb stores in-frame clones only, minus some. The sample contains 150,000 to 180,000 clones, 85% to 90% of which appear only once. This clone was observed once. The sequenced sample consisted of peripheral blood. The sequence came from a woman aged 40 to 50 with acute or convalescent COVID-19.

The CDR3 protein is CAIRGQESSYEQYF. CDR3 nucleotide sequence: TGTGCCATCAGGGGACAGGAAAGTTCCTACGAGCAGTACTTC. The J gene is TRBJ2-7, the V gene TRBV10-3; 8 bases match TRBD1. The CDR3 length is 14 residues. Looked up from germline, CDR1 is ENHRY and CDR2 is SYGVKD. V dropped 6 bases and J dropped 1; count of bases not matched to a gene: 5.